The entry below describes one T cell receptor beta chain. What it binds is not known. The V end was cut by 3 bases, the J end by 4 bases, with 8 bases between. Germline loops: CDR1 SGHRS, CDR2 YFSETQ. CDR3 length: 12 amino acids. The record originates from a study of somatic mutations in cytotoxic T cells in rheumatoid arthritis. Study at large: Purity of nearly 100% was reached when some V beta antibody-stained T-cell populations were flow-sorted, including V beta1+ cells sequenced for TCRB.

The protocol was immunoSEQ multiplex PCR, while the TCRdb copy is restricted to in-frame clones and leaves out a portion. The sample carries some 30,000 clones, approximately 78% recorded once. Study outcomes and limitations: Nothing was done to adjust for multiple comparisons when TRBV07 showed up slightly less in rheumatoid arthritis patients. Compared with age-matched healthy controls, rheumatoid arthritis patients did not differ significantly in CD8+ T-cell clonality.

The specimen was CD8+ T cells sorted from blood. This sequence was found in an adult with rheumatoid arthritis. The genes are TRBV5-1 and TRBJ2-7; unclear D gene. CDR3 residues: CASSSNPYEQYF. The CDR3 bases are TGCGCCAGCAGCTCAAACCCATACGAGCAGTACTTC. The variable domain in full, completed from reference TRBV5-1 and TRBJ2-7, reads KAGVTQTPRYLIKTRGQQVTLSCSPISGHRSVSWYQQTPGQGLQFLFEYFSETQRNKGNFPGRFSGRQFSNSRSEMNVSTLELGDSALYLCASSSNPYEQYFGPGTRLTVT.